The source of this TCR beta chain is a study of CD8 T cells in Susac syndrome. Trimming took 4 bases from V and 5 from J, leaving 22 bases between them. The CDR3 sequence is 16 residues long. CDR1 is SGHNT, CDR2 YYREEE, per germline (reference sequence). Negative isolation yielded CD4+ and CD8+ T cells, and FACS enriched TEMRA cells. The RNA input was roughly 0.45 to 1 ug, and it was reverse transcribed with random hexamers. TCRdb re-analysed the immunoSEQ multiplex PCR reads in MiXCR, keeping a single row per CDR3 protein. The table records 95,000 or so distinct CDR3 sequences, just under 95% of them present only once.

The rearrangement uses TRBV5-4 and TRBJ2-7, with a weak D call TRBD1 (6 bases). The sequenced sample consisted of CD8+ T cells from PBMCs. The TCR sequence derives from a human donor in good health. The CDR3 bases are TGTGCCAGCAGCACATTTTACGGGACAACGCTCCACGAGCAGTACTTC. Amino acid sequence: CASSTFYGTTLHEQYF.